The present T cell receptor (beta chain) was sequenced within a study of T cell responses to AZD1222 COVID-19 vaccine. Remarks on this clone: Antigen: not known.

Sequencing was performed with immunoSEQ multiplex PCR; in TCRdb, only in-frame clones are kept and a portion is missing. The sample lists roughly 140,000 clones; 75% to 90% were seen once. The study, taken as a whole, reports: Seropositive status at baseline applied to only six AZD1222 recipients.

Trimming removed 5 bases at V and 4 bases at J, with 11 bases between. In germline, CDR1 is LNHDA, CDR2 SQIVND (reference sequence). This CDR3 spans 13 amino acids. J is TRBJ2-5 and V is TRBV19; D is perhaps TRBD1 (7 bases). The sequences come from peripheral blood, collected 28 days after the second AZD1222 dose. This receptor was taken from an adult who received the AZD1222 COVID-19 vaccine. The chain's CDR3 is CASSGRTGETQYF. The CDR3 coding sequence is TGTGCCAGTAGTGGGAGGACAGGAGAGACCCAGTACTTC.